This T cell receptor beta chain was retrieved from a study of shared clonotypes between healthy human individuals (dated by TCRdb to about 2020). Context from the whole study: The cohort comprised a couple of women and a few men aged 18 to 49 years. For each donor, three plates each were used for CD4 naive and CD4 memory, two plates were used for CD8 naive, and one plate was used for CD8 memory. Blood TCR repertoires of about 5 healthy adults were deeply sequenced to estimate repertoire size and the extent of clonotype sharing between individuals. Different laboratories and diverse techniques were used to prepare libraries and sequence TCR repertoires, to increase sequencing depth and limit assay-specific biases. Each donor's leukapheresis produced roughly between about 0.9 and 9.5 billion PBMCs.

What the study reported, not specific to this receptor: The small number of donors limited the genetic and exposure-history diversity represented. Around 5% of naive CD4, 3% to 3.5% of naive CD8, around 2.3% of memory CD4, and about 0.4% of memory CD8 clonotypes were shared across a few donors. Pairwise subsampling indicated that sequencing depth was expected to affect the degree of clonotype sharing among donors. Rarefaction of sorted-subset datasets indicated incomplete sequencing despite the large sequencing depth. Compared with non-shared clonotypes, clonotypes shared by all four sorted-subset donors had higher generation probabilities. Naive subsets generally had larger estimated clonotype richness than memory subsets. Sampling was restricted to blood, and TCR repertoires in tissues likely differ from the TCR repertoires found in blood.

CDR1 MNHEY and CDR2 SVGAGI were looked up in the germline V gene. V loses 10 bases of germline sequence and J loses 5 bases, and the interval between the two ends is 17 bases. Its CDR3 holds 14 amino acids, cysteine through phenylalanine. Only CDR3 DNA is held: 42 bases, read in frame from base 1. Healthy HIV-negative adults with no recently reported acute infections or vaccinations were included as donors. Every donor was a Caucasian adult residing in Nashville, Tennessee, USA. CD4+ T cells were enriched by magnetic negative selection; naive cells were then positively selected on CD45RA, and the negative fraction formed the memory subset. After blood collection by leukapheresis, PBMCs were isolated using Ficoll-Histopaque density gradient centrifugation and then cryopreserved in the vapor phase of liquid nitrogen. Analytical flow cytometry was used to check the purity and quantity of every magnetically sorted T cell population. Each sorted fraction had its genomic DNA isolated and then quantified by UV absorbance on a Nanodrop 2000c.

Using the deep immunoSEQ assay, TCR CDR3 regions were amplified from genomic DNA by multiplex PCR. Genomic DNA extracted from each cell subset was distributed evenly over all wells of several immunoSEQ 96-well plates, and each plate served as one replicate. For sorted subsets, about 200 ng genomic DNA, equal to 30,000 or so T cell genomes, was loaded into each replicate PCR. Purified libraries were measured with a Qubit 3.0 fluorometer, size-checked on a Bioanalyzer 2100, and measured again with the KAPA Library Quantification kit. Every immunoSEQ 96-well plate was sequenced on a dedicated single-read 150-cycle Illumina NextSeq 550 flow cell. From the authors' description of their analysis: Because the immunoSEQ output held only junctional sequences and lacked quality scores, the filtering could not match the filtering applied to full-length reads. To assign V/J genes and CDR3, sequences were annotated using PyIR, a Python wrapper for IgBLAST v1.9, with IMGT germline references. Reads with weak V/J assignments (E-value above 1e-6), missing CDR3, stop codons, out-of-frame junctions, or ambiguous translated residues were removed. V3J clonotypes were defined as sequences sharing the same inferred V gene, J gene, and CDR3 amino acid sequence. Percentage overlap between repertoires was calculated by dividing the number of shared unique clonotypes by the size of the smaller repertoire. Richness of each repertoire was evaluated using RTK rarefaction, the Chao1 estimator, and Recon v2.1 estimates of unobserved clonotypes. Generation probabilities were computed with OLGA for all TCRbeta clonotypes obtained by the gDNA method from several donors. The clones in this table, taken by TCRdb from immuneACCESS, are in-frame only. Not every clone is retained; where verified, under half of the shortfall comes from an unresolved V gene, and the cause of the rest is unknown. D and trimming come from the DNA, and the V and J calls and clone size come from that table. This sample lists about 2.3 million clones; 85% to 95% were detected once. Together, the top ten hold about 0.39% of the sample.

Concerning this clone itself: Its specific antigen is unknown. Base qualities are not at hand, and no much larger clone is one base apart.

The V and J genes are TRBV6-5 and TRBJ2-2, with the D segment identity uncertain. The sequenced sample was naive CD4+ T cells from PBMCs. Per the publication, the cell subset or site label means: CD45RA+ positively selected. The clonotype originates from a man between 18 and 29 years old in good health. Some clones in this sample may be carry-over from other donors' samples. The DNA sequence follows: TGTGCCACCCATGGTTTTACGCCAACCGGGGAGCTGTTTTTT. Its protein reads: CATHGFTPTGELFF.